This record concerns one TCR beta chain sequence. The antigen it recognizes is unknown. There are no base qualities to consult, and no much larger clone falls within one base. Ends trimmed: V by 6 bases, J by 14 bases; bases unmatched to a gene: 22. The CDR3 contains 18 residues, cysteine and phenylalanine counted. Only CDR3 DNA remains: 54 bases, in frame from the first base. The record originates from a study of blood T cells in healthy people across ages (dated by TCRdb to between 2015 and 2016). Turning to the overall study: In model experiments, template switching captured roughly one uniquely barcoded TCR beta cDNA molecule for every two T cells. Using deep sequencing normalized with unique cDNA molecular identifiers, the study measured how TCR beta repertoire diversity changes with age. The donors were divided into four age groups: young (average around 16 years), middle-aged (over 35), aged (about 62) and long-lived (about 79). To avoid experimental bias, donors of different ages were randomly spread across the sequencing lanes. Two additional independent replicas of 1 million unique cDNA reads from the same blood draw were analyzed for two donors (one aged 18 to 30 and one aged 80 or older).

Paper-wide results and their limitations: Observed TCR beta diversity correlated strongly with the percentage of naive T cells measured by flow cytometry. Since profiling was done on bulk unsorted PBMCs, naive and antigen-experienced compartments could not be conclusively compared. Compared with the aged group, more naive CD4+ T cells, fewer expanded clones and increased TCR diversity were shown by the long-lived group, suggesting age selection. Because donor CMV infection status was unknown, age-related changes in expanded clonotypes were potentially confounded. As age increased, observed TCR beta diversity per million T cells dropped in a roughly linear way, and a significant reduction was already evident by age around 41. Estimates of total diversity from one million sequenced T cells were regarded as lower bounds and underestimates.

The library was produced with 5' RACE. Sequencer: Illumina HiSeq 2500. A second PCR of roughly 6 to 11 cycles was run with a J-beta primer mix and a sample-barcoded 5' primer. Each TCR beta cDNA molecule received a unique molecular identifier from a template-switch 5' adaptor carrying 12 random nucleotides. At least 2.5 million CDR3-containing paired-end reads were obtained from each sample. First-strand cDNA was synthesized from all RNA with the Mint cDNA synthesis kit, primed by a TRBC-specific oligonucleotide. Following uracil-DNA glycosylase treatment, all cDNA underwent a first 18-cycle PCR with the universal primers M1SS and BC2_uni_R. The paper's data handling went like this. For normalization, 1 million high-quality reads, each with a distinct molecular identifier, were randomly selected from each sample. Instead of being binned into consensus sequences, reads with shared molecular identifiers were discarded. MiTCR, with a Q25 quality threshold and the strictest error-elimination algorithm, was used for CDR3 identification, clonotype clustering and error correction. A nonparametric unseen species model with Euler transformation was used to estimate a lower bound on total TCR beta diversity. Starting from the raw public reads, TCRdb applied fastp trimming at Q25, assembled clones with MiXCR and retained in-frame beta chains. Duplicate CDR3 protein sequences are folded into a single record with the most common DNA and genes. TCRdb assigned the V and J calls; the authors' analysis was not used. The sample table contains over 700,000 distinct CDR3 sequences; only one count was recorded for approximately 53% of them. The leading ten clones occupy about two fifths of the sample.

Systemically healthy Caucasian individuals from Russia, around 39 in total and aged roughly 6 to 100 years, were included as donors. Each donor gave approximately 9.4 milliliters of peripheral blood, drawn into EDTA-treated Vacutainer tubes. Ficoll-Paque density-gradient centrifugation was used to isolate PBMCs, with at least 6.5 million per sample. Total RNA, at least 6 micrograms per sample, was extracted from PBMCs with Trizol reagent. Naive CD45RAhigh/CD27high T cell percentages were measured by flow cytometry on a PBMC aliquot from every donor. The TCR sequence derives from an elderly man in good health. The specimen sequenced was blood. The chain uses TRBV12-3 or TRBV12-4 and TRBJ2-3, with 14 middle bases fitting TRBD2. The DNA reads TGTGCCAGCAGGCAAGCCCCGGGACTAGCGGGAGTGAGCAGATACGCGTATTTT. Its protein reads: CASRQAPGLAGVSRYAYF.